The 32 T cell receptor beta chains in this list originate from one sample, sequenced in a study of cytomegalovirus exposure and HLA in healthy donors. TCRdb's table, derived via immunoSEQ multiplex PCR, lists solely in-frame clones and lacks some. The table has 80,000 to 95,000 clones, 90% to 97% seen once. Sequencing was performed on PBMCs. Receptor source: a woman under 30 in good health and CMV-seronegative.

The chain employs TRBV5-1 and TRBJ1-1, with 8 bases fitting TRBD1. The germline V gene has CDR1 SGHRS and CDR2 YFSETQ. There are 13 residues in the CDR3. V trimming: 1 base; J trimming: 5 bases; junction bases outside the gene matches: 1. The CDR3 region has the DNA TGCGCCAGCAGCTTGAACAGGGGGACTGAAGCTTTCTTT. It is translated as CASSLNRGTEAFF.

A single count supports this clone. This chain uses TRBV6-4 with TRBJ2-1, with 8 bases that match TRBD2. Unmatched junction bases numbered 5, after V lost 2 bases and J lost 11 bases. Germline CDR1 and CDR2: MRHNA and SNTAGT. This CDR3 comprises 13 residues. The CDR3 sequence is CASSDGTSKKQFF. CDR3 coding DNA: TGTGCCAGCAGTGACGGGACTAGTAAAAAGCAGTTCTTC.

The V gene is TRBV9, the J gene TRBJ1-5; D is perhaps TRBD1 (5 bases). CDR1 and CDR2 from the germline V gene are SGDLS and YYNGEE. The CDR3 has 15 amino acids. Trimming shortened V by 0 bases and J by 0 bases, and 7 bases separated the two germline ends. The CDR3: CASSVEGNSNQPQHF. The CDR3 DNA reads as TGTGCCAGCAGCGTAGAGGGGAATAGCAATCAGCCCCAGCATTTT.

The chain recombines TRBV5-1 with TRBJ1-2; TRBD1 matches at 7 bases. The CDR3 runs to 15 residues. Germline V lookup: CDR1 SGHRS, CDR2 YFSETQ. Trimming cost V 4 bases and J 6 bases; bases outside gene matches: 12. The CDR3 region has the DNA TGCGCCAGCAGCCAGACACAGGGGAGTTCAGATGGCTACACCTTC. Protein sequence: CASSQTQGSSDGYTF.

The J gene is TRBJ2-4, the V gene TRBV5-3, with D possibly matching TRBD2 (5 bases). TRBV5-3 is classed as an ORF, of uncertain function. The V end lost 0 bases, the J end lost 7 bases, and 11 bases lay between the germline ends. The CDR3 sequence is 14 residues long. The CDR3 here is CARSLGQGGNIQYF. The CDR3 DNA follows: TGTGCCAGAAGCTTGGGACAAGGCGGGAACATTCAGTACTTC.

This chain uses TRBV27 with TRBJ2-7; D not certain. The CDR3 is 11 amino acids. V shed 4 bases and J shed 6 bases, with 7 bases lying between them. Germline V lookup: CDR1 MNHEY, CDR2 SMNVEV (reference sequence). DNA of the CDR3: TGTGCCAGCAGTTCCGCCGGCGAGCAGTACTTC. Its translation is CASSSAGEQYF.

The V call is TRBV18, the J call TRBJ1-1; weak D call: TRBD1 (5 bases). The germline V gene encodes CDR1 KGHSH and CDR2 LQKENI. V was clipped by 3 bases and J by 12 bases, with 17 bases between them. The length of the CDR3 is 13 residues. CDR3 residues: CASSPRTRDLTFF. CDR3 sequence (DNA): TGTGCCAGCTCACCCAGGACCCGGGACTTGACTTTCTTT.

The gene calls are TRBV11-2 and TRBJ2-1; 9 positions match TRBD2. The V gene's germline CDR1 is SGHAT and CDR2 FQNNGV. The CDR3 spans 15 residues. Trimming took 2 bases from V and 3 from J; bases not matched to a gene: 2. CDR3: CASSLPSGVYNEQFF. The CDR3 DNA reads as TGTGCCAGCAGCTTACCTAGCGGGGTCTACAATGAGCAGTTCTTC.

The rearrangement joins TRBV2 to TRBJ1-5; TRBD1 agrees at 9 bases. V lost 4 bases to trimming and J lost 6 bases; unmatched junction nucleotides: 13. Per germline, CDR1 SNHLY and CDR2 FYNNEI. The CDR3 runs to 17 residues. Here the CDR3 reads CASSGPDRGLRGQPQHF. The DNA for the CDR3 is TGTGCCAGCAGTGGGCCGGACAGGGGCCTCCGAGGTCAGCCCCAGCATTTT.

V is TRBV6-5 and J is TRBJ2-7; 9 nucleotides match TRBD1. CDR1 and CDR2 (germline): MNHEY, SVGAGI. This CDR3 is built from 15 residues. Unmatched junction bases numbered 7, after V lost 4 bases and J lost 3 bases. The CDR3 bases are TGTGCCAGCAGTTCGACCCGGGACAGGGTCTACGAGCAGTACTTC. Residues: CASSSTRDRVYEQYF.

The chain carries TRBV5-1 and TRBJ1-2, with TRBD1 matching over 10 bases. Germline V CDR1 and CDR2: SGHRS, YFSETQ. J lost 0 bases, V lost 2 bases, and 13 bases had no gene match. The CDR3 is made up of 19 amino acids. The CDR3 DNA reads as TGCGCCAGCAGCTTTCGCGGCGGCGGACAGGGGGATTCTAACTATGGCTACACCTTC. Translating gives CASSFRGGGQGDSNYGYTF.

V and J are TRBV5-4 and TRBJ2-7, with D possibly being TRBD2 (6 bases). This CDR3 contains 13 residues. Trimming removed 2 bases from V and 4 bases from J, with 10 bases in between. The germline V gene has CDR1 SGHNT and CDR2 YYREEE (reference sequence). CDR3 sequence: CASSFYGSYEQYF. Written as DNA, the CDR3 is TGTGCCAGCAGCTTCTACGGGAGTTACGAGCAGTACTTC.

V gene TRBV14 combines with J gene TRBJ2-5; 14 nucleotides line up with TRBD2. The CDR3 runs 19 residues. From germline, CDR1 is SGHDN and CDR2 FVKESK. The V gene end was trimmed by 4 bases and the J gene end by 0 bases; junction bases not matched to a gene: 10. The CDR3 nucleotides read TGTGCCAGCAGCCGACAGACGACTAGCGGGAGGGCAGACCAAGAGACCCAGTACTTC. Translation gives CASSRQTTSGRADQETQYF.

V and J are TRBV13 and TRBJ2-3, with TRBD2 identical over 11 bases. The V gene's germline CDR1 is PRHDT and CDR2 FYEKMQ (reference sequence). There are 16 residues in the CDR3. Germline trimming cut 2 bases from V and 7 bases from J; bases unmatched to any gene: 8. The CDR3 region has the DNA TGTGCCAGCAGCTTACCAACTAGCGGGAGAGTTTATACGCAGTATTTT. It codes for CASSLPTSGRVYTQYF.

J is TRBJ1-5 and V is TRBV29-1; 9 positions agree with TRBD1. The junction had 3 bases not matched to a gene; V was cut back by 5 bases and J by 4 bases. From germline, CDR1 is SQVTM and CDR2 ANQGSEA. This CDR3 spans 13 amino acids. CDR3 DNA: TGCAGCGTTTGGACAGGGGTTAATCAGCCCCAGCATTTT. Its protein is CSVWTGVNQPQHF. Variable domain in full (rest from reference TRBV29-1 and TRBJ1-5): SAVISQKPSRDICQRGTSLTIQCQVDSQVTMMFWYRQQPGQSLTLIATANQGSEATYESGFVIDKFPISRPNLTFSTLTVSNMSPEDSSIYLCSVWTGVNQPQHFGDGTRLSIL.

V usage is TRBV6-1 and J usage is TRBJ2-3; the D is unclear. With 1 base removed from V and 4 bases from J, the gap between germline ends came to 12 bases. There are 15 residues in the CDR3. Germline assignment: CDR1 MNHNS and CDR2 SASEGT. CDR3 nucleotide sequence: TGTGCCAGCAGTGAAGTATCTGAGAGCGCAGATACGCAGTATTTT. It specifies CASSEVSESADTQYF.

The V gene is TRBV4-1, the J gene TRBJ2-2; D call uncertain. V was pared by 1 base and J by 1 base, with 13 bases between. CDR3 length equals 17 residues. Germline V lookup: CDR1 MGHRA, CDR2 YSYEKL. CDR3 sequence: CASSQASRLGNTGELFF. Here the CDR3 DNA reads TGCGCCAGCAGCCAAGCGAGCCGGCTAGGGAACACCGGGGAGCTGTTTTTT.

The rearrangement uses TRBV19 and TRBJ2-3, with 13 bases lining up with TRBD2. The germline CDR1 and CDR2 sequences are LNHDA and SQIVND (reference sequence). With V trimmed by 3 bases and J by 0 bases, 12 bases remained unmatched. The CDR3 covers 20 residues. CDR3 protein: CASSIGLAGEVILSTDTQYF. Here the CDR3 DNA reads TGTGCCAGTAGTATCGGACTAGCGGGAGAGGTCATTTTGAGCACAGATACGCAGTATTTT. Complete variable domain (other parts from reference TRBV19 and TRBJ2-3): DGGITQSPKYLFRKEGQNVTLSCEQNLNHDAMYWYRQDPGQGLRLIYYSQIVNDFQKGDIAEGYSVSREKKESFPLTVTSAQKNPTAFYLCASSIGLAGEVILSTDTQYFGPGTRLTVL.

The chain combines TRBV13 with TRBJ2-7, with D tentatively TRBD2 (6 bases). The V end lost 4 bases, the J end lost 4 bases, and 17 bases lay between the germline ends. CDR1 is PRHDT, CDR2 FYEKMQ, per germline (reference sequence). The CDR3 runs 15 residues. CDR3 bases: TGTGCCAGCAGCTCCCTGGGAGGCGGCGTATACGAGCAGTACTTC. This translates into CASSSLGGGVYEQYF.

The chain employs TRBV5-6 and TRBJ1-2; a weak D match, TRBD1 (5 bases). V lost 6 bases and J lost 5, with 17 bases in between. This CDR3 region has 14 residues. Per the germline V gene, CDR1 is SGHDT and CDR2 is YYEEEE. The chain's CDR3 is CASTPKGLTYGYTF. CDR3 DNA sequence: TGTGCCAGCACACCCAAGGGACTAACTTATGGCTACACCTTC.

This chain uses TRBV10-3 with TRBJ1-2; D is ambiguous. Trimming pared 9 bases from V and 3 bases from J, leaving 14 bases between. This CDR3 has 13 amino acids. CDR1 ENHRY and CDR2 SYGVKD come from the germline V gene. The CDR3 DNA is TGTGCCATGGTAAGGGAGTCGGACTATGGCTACACCTTC. It is translated as CAMVRESDYGYTF.

This clone was detected only a few times. The CDR3 DNA follows: TGTGCCAGCAGCTTGATGGGGGGGGACCAAGAGACCCAGTACTTC. This encodes CASSLMGGDQETQYF. This rearrangement joins TRBV5-5 to TRBJ2-5, with 7 nucleotides matching TRBD2. The CDR3 covers 15 residues. V lost 1 base and J lost 0; bases outside the gene matches: 3. The germline CDR1 and CDR2 sequences are SGHKS and YYEKEE (reference sequence).

The rearrangement links TRBV4-1 to TRBJ1-2; D not certain. The CDR3 contains 15 residues. Trimming took off 0 bases at V and 0 bases at J, with 8 bases between the two ends. The germline V gene has CDR1 MGHRA and CDR2 YSYEKL. CDR3: CASSQDHRSNYGYTF. CDR3 nucleotide sequence: TGCGCCAGCAGCCAAGATCACAGATCTAACTATGGCTACACCTTC.

This clone has at least ten counts. The chain uses TRBV4-2 and TRBJ2-7; weak D call: TRBD2 (6 bases). Germline V gene sequence: CDR1 LGHNA, CDR2 YNFKEQ. V was pared by 2 bases and J by 4 bases, with 15 bases between. The CDR3 is 15 amino acids. The CDR3 coding sequence is TGTGCCAGCAGCCAACTAGACTCCGGGGGTTACGAGCAGTACTTC. Its protein product is CASSQLDSGGYEQYF.

The V and J genes are TRBV27 and TRBJ2-6; D unclear. CDR3 length equals 16 residues. Deletions cut 5 bases from V and 0 bases from J, with 11 bases between. In germline, CDR1 is MNHEY, CDR2 SMNVEV (reference sequence). The CDR3 sequence is CASSTLSNSGANVLTF. CDR3 nucleotides: TGTGCCAGCAGTACCCTAAGTAACTCTGGGGCCAACGTCCTGACTTTC.

The chain carries TRBV2 and TRBJ1-5; 8 bases fit TRBD1. J gave up 8 bases and V 2 bases, and 8 bases lay outside the gene matches. This CDR3 has 15 residues. Germline V gene sequence: CDR1 SNHLY, CDR2 FYNNEI. CDR3 residues: CASSETTGAKEPQHF. CDR3 bases: TGTGCCAGCAGTGAAACGACAGGGGCCAAGGAGCCCCAGCATTTT.

The V gene is TRBV10-2, the J gene TRBJ2-5; 11 positions match TRBD2. V lost 6 bases to trimming and J lost 3 bases; unmatched junction nucleotides: 3. Germline V gene lookup returns CDR1 WSHSY and CDR2 SAAADI. This CDR3 contains 14 residues. The CDR3 DNA follows: TGCGCCAGCAGGAGGGGACTAGCGGAAGAGACCCAGTACTTC. This encodes CASRRGLAEETQYF.

The V and J genes are TRBV18 and TRBJ2-7; TRBD1 matches 7 bases. CDR1 and CDR2 from the germline V gene are KGHSH and LQKENI. The V segment lost 4 bases and the J segment 1 base; nucleotides outside the gene matches: 4. There are 14 residues in the CDR3. The CDR3 sequence is CASSRDSQSYEQYF. CDR3 DNA sequence: TGTGCCAGCTCACGGGACAGCCAATCCTACGAGCAGTACTTC.

The chain has TRBV9 and TRBJ2-1, with 7 bases identical to TRBD1. CDR1 and CDR2 from the germline V gene are SGDLS and YYNGEE. V was pared by 3 bases and J by 6 bases, with 15 bases of the junction left unmatched. This CDR3 spans 17 amino acids. The CDR3 DNA sequence: TGTGCCAGCAGCGCCCCCTTTATAGCGAGGGGGCTCAATGAGCAGTTCTTC. Protein product: CASSAPFIARGLNEQFF.

The J gene is TRBJ2-3, the V gene TRBV6-1; D possibly corresponds to TRBD1 (5 bases). The CDR3 spans 15 residues. With 8 bases removed from V and 0 bases from J, the gap between germline ends came to 15 bases. CDR1 MNHNS and CDR2 SASEGT come from the germline V gene. The CDR3 here is CASGVWGPSTDTQYF. The CDR3 region has the DNA TGTGCCAGCGGGGTGTGGGGCCCTAGCACAGATACGCAGTATTTT.

V usage is TRBV6-5 and J usage is TRBJ1-6, with a possible D match to TRBD1 (5 bases). In germline, CDR1 is MNHEY, CDR2 SVGAGI. The germline V and J ends were trimmed by 5 bases and 7 bases, with 6 bases remaining between them. The CDR3 contains 12 residues. CDR3 protein: CASSGANSPLHF. The CDR3 bases are TGTGCCAGCAGTGGGGCCAATTCACCCCTCCACTTT.

The V call is TRBV6-4, the J call TRBJ2-3; 7 bases match TRBD2. Germline-derived CDR1 and CDR2 are MRHNA and SNTAGT. V was pared by 2 bases and J by 4 bases, with 9 bases of the junction left unmatched. The CDR3 has 16 amino acids. The CDR3: CASSDLGGGPADTQYF. CDR3 in DNA: TGTGCCAGCAGTGACCTGGGGGGAGGGCCGGCAGATACGCAGTATTTT.